This entry describes one T cell receptor (beta chain). This sample was taken from a study of cytomegalovirus exposure and HLA in healthy donors. This table comes from immunoSEQ multiplex PCR, and its TCRdb copy is limited to in-frame clones, with some not included. The profile shows roughly 120,000 clones, over 90% of them singletons. V shed 2 bases and J shed 4 bases, with 11 bases lying between them. Germline V gene data show CDR1 as MDHEN and CDR2 as SYDVKM. The CDR3 has 14 amino acids. The V gene is TRBV28, the J gene TRBJ1-1; possible D gene TRBD1, 5 bases. The sample comprised PBMCs. The TCR was taken from a woman aged 18 to 35 in good health and CMV-seronegative. The CDR3 DNA sequence: TGTGCCAGCAGTTTACGCGGGGGGGGCACTGAAGCTTTCTTT. Translating gives CASSLRGGGTEAFF. The whole variable domain, remainder taken from reference TRBV28 and TRBJ1-1, is DVKVTQSSRYLVKRTGEKVFLECVQDMDHENMFWYRQDPGLGLRLIYFSYDVKMKEKGDIPEGYSVSREKKERFSLILESASTNQTSMYLCASSLRGGGTEAFFGQGTRLTVV.